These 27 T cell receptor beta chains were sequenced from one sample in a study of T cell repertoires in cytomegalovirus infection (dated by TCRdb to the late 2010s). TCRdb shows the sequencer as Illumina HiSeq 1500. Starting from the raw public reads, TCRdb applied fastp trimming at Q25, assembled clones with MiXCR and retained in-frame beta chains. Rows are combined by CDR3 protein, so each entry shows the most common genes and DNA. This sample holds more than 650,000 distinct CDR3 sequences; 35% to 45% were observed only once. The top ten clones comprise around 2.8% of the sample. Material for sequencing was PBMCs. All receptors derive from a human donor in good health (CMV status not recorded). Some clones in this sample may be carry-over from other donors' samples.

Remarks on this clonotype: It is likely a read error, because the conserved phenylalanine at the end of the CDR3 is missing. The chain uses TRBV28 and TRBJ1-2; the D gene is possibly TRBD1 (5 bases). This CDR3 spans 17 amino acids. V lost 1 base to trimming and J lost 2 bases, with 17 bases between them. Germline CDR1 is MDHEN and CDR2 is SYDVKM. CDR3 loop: CASSLSPAGAANYGYTL. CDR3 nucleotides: TGTGCCAGCAGTTTATCCCCTGCCGGGGCCGCCAACTATGGCTACACCTTA.

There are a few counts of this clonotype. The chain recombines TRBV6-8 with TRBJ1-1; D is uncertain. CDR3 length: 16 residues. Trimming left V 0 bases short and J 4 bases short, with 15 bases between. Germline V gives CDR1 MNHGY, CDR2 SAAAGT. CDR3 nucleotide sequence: TGTGCCAGCAGTTACTCGGGCAGGAACCCTTTCACTGAAGCTTTCTTT. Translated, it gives CASSYSGRNPFTEAFF.

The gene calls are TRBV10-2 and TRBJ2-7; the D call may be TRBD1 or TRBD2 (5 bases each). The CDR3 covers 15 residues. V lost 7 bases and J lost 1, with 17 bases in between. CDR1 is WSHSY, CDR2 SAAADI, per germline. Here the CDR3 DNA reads TGCGCCAGCATTGGGACGGCGCTGGCATCCTACGAGCAGTACTTC. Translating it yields CASIGTALASYEQYF.

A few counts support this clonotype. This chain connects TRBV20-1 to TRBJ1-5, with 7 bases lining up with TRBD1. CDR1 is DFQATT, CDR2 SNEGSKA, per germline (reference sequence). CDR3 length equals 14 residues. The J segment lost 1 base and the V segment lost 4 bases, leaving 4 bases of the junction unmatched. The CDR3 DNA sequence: TGCAGTGCTAACAGGGGATTCAGCAATCAGCCCCAGCATTTT. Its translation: CSANRGFSNQPQHF.

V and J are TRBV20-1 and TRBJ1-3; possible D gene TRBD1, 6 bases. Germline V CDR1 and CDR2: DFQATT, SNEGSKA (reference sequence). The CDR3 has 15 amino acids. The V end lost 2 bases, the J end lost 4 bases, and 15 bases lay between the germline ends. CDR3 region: CSARPPRTVGNTIYF. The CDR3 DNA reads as TGCAGTGCTAGACCGCCAAGGACAGTGGGAAACACCATATATTTT.

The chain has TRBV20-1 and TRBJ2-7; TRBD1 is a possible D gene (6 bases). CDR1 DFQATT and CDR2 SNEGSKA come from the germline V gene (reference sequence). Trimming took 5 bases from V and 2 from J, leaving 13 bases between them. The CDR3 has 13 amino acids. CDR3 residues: CSAGRDTAYEQYF. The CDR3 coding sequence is TGCAGTGCTGGCCGGGACACAGCCTACGAGCAGTACTTC.

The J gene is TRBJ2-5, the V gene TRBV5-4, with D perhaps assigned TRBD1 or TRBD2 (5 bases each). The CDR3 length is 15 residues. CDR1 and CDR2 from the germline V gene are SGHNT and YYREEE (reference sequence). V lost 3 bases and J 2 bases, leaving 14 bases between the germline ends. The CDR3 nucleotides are TGTGCCAGCAGCTCGGTCGGGACGGCTCAAGAGACCCAGTACTTC. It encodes CASSSVGTAQETQYF.

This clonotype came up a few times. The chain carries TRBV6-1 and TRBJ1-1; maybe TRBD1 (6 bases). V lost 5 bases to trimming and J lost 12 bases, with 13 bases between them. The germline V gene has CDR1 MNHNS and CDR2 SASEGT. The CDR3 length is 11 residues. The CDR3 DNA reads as TGTGCCAGCAGTTATTTCGACAGGACTTTCTTT. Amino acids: CASSYFDRTFF.

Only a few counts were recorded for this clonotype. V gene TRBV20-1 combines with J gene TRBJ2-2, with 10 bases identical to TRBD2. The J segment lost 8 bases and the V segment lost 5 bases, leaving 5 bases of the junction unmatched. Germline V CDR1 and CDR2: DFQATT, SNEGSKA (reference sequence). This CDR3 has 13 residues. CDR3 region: CSARSGGAGELFF. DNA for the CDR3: TGCAGTGCTCGAAGCGGGGGGGCAGGGGAGCTGTTTTTT.

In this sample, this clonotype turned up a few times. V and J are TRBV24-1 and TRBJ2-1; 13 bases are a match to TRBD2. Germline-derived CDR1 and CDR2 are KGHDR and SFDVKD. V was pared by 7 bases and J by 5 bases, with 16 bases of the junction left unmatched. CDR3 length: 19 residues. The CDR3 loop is CATSVGLAGRDQLNNEQFF. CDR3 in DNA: TGTGCCACCAGCGTGGGACTAGCGGGACGAGACCAATTGAACAATGAGCAGTTCTTC.

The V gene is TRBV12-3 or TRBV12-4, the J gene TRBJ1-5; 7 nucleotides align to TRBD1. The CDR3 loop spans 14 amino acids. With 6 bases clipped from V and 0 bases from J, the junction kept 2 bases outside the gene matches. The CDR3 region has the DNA TGTGCCAGCAGCAGGGGGTATAGCAATCAGCCCCAGCATTTT. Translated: CASSRGYSNQPQHF.

The CDR3 coding sequence is TGTGCCAGCAGTTTGACGACGGGGCCAGGGGCGTCCTACGAGCAGTACTTC. Residues: CASSLTTGPGASYEQYF. V usage is TRBV28 and J usage is TRBJ2-7, with a possible D match to TRBD1 (6 bases). V was pared by 3 bases and J by 1 base, with 19 bases between. The length of the CDR3 is 17 residues. Per germline, CDR1 MDHEN and CDR2 SYDVKM.

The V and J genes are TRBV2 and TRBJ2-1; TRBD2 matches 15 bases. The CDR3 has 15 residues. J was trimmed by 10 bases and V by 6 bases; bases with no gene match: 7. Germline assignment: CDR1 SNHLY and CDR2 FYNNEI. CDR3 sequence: CASRDTGTSGGEQFF. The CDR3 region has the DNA TGTGCCAGCAGGGATACCGGGACTAGCGGGGGGGAGCAGTTCTTC.

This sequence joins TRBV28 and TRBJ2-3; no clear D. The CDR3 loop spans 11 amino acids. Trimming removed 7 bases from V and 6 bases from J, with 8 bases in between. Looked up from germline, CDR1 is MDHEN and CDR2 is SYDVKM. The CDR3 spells CASKGWDTQYF. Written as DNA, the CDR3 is TGTGCCAGCAAAGGGTGGGATACGCAGTATTTT. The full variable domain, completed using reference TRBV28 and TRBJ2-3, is DVKVTQSSRYLVKRTGEKVFLECVQDMDHENMFWYRQDPGLGLRLIYFSYDVKMKEKGDIPEGYSVSREKKERFSLILESASTNQTSMYLCASKGWDTQYFGPGTRLTVL.

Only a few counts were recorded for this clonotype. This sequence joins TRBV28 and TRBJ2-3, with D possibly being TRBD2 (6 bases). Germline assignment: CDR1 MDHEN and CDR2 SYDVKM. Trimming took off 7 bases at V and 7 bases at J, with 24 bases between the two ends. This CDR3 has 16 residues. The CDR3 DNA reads TGTGCCAGCACTCCCGGGTTGGCGGGAAGGAGAAATACGCAGTATTTT. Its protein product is CASTPGLAGRRNTQYF.

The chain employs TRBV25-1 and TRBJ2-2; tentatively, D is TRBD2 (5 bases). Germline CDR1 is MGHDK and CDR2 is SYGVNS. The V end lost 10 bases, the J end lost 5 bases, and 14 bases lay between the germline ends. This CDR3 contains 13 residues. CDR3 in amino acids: CATEGVNTGELFF. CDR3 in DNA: TGTGCCACCGAGGGAGTAAATACCGGGGAGCTGTTTTTT. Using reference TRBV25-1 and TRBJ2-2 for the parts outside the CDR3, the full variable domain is EADIYQTPRYLVIGTGKKITLECSQTMGHDKMYWYQQDPGMELHLIHYSYGVNSTEKGDLSSESTVSRIRTEHFPLTLESARPSHTSQYLCATEGVNTGELFFGEGSRLTVL.

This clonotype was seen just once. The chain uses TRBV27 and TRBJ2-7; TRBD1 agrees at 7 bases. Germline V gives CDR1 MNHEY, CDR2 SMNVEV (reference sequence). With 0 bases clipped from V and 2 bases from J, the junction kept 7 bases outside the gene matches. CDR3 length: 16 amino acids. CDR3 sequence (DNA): TGTGCCAGCAGTTTATCATCCGGGACAGAAACCTACGAGCAGTACTTC. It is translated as CASSLSSGTETYEQYF.

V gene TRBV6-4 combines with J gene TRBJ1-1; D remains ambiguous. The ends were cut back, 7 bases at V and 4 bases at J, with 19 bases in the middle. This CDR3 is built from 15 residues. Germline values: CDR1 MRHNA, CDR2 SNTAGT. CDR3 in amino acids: CASTIHQLGATEAFF. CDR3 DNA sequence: TGTGCCAGCACTATTCACCAACTGGGAGCCACTGAAGCTTTCTTT.

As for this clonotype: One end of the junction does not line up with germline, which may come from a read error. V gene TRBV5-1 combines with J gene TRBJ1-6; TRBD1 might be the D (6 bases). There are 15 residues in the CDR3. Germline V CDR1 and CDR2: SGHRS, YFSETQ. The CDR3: CASSPGQSYNSPLPF. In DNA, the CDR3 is TGCGCCAGCAGCCCAGGACAGAGCTATAATTCACCCCTCCCCTTT.

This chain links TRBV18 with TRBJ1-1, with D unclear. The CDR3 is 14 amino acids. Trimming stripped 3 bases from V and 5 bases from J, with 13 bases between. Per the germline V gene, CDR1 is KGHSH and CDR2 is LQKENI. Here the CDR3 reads CASSPSEAQTEAFF. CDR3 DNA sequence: TGTGCCAGCTCACCGAGCGAGGCGCAAACTGAAGCTTTCTTT. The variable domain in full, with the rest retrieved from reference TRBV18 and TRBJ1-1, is NAGVMQNPRHLVRRRGQEARLRCSPMKGHSHVYWYRQLPEEGLKFMVYLQKENIIDESGMPKERFSAEFPKEGPSILRIQQVVRGDSAAYFCASSPSEAQTEAFFGQGTRLTVV.

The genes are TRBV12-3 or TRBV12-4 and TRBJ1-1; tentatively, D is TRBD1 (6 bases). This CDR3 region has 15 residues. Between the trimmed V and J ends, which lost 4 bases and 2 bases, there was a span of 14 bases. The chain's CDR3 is CASSSGGLRNTEAFF. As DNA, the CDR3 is TGTGCCAGCAGTTCGGGGGGGCTTAGAAACACTGAAGCTTTCTTT.

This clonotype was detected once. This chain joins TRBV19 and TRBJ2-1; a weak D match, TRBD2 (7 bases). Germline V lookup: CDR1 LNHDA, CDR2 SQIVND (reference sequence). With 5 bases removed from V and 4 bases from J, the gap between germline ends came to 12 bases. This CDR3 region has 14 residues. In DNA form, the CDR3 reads TGTGCCAGTAGTCCCCGGGGGGCTTACAATGAGCAGTTCTTC. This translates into CASSPRGAYNEQFF.

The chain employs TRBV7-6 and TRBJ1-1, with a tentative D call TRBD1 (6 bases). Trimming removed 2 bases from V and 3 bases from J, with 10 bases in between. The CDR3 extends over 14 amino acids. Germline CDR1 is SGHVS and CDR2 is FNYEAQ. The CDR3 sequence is CASSLNRVDTEAFF. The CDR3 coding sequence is TGTGCCAGCAGCTTAAACAGGGTGGACACTGAAGCTTTCTTT.

As DNA, the CDR3 is TGTGCCAGCAGCTCGCAGGGACCGTCCTATAATTCACCCCTCCACTTT. It specifies CASSSQGPSYNSPLHF. This sequence joins TRBV11-2 and TRBJ1-6; tentative D call: TRBD1 (5 bases). Deletions cut 4 bases from V and 1 base from J, with 11 bases between. Germline values: CDR1 SGHAT, CDR2 FQNNGV. The CDR3 length is 16 residues.

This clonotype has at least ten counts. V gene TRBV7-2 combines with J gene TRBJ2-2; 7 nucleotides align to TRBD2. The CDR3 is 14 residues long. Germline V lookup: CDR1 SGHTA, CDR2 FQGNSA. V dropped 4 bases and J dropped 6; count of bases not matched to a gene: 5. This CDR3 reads CASSSAGIPGELFF. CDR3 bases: TGTGCCAGCAGCTCAGCGGGGATTCCCGGGGAGCTGTTTTTT.

As DNA, the CDR3 is TGTGCCAGCAGACATAGCGGGACTACGTACGAGCAGTACTTC. Its translation is CASRHSGTTYEQYF. The chain is built from TRBV12-3 or TRBV12-4 and TRBJ2-7, with 8 bases aligning to TRBD2. Losses at the gene ends were 6 bases for V and 4 bases for J; bases not matched to a gene: 8. The length of the CDR3 is 14 residues.

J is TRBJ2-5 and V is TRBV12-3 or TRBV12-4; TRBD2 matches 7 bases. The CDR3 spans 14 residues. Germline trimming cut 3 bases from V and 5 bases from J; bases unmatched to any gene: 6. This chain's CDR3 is CASSFPEAGETQYF. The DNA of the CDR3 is TGTGCCAGCAGTTTTCCTGAAGCGGGGGAGACCCAGTACTTC.